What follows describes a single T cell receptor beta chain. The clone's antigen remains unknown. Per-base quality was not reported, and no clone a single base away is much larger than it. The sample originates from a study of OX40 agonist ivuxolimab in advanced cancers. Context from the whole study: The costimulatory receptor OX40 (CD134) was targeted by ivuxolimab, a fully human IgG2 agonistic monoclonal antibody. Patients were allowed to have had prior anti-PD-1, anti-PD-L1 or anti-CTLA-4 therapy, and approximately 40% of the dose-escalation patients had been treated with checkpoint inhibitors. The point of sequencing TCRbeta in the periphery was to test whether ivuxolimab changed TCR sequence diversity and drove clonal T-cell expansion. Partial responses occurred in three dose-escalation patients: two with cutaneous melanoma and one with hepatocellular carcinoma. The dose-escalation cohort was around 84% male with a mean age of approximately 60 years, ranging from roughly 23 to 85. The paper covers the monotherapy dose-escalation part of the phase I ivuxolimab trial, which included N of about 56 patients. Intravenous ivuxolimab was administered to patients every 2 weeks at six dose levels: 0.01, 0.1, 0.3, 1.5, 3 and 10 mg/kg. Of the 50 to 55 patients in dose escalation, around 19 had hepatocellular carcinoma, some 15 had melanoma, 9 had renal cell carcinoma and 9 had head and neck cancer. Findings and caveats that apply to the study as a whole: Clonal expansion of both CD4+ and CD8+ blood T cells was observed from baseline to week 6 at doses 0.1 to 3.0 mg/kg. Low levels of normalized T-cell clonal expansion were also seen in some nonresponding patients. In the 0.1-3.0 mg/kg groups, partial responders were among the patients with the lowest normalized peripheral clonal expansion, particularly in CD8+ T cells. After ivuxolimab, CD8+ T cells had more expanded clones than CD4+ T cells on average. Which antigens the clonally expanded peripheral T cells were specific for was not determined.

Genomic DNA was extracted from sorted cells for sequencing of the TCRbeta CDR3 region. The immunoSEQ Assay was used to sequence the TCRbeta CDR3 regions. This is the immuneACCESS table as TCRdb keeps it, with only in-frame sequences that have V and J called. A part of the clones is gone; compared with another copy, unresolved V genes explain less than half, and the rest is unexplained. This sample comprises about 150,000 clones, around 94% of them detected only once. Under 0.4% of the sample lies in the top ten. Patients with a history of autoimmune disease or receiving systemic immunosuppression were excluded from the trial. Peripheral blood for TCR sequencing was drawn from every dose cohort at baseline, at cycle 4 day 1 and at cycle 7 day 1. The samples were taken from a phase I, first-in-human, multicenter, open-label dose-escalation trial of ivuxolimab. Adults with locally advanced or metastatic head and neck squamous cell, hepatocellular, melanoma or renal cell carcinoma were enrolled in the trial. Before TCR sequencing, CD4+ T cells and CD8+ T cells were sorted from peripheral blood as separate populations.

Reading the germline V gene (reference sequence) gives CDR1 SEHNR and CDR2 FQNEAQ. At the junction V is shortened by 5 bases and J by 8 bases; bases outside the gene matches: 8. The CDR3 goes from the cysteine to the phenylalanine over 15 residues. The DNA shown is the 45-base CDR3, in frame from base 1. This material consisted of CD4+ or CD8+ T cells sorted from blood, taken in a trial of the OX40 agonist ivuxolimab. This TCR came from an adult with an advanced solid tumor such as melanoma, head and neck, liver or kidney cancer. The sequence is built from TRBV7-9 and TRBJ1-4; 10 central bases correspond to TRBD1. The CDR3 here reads CASSPRTGGGEKLFF. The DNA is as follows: TGTGCCAGCAGCCCCCGGACAGGGGGAGGCGAAAAACTGTTTTTT.